This TCR beta chain was obtained from a study of blood T cell repertoires in COVID-19. The authors' processing: Reference gene primer amplification in the assay estimated nucleated cell counts. Using immunoSEQ multiplex PCR, the repertoire was profiled, and TCRdb retains in-frame clones only, with some absent. The V and J calls and clone size are taken from that table; D and trimming were inferred from the DNA. The repertoire includes roughly 87,000 clones, about 87% of them detected once, and about 0.51% sits in the top ten. The V gene end was trimmed by 5 bases and the J gene end by 4 bases; junction bases not matched to a gene: 3. Germline CDR1 and CDR2: SGHRS and YFSETQ. The CDR3 loop spans 13 amino acids.

The chain employs TRBV5-1 and TRBJ1-2; 9 bases align to TRBD1. The sequenced sample was peripheral blood. The clonotype comes from a man aged 55 to 70 with acute or convalescent COVID-19. The CDR3 region is CASSRDRVYGYTF. DNA of the CDR3: TGCGCCAGCAGTAGGGACAGGGTCTATGGCTACACCTTC.